Sequencing of this T cell receptor beta chain was carried out in a study of shared clonotypes between healthy human individuals. Genomic DNA of every subset was divided equally among multiple immunoSEQ plates. Measured with immunoSEQ multiplex PCR; TCRdb has only the in-frame clones, and not every one. Of some 2,500,000 clones listed, more than 85% are singletons. V lost 2 bases to trimming and J lost 2 bases, with 8 bases between them. The CDR3 loop spans 14 amino acids. Looked up from germline, CDR1 is MGHRA and CDR2 is YSYEKL. Sequenced material: naive CD4+ T cells from PBMCs. Subset defined: CD45RA+ positively selected. V usage is TRBV4-1 and J usage is TRBJ2-3; D unresolved. This receptor was obtained from a young man in good health. Some clones in this sample may be carry-over from other donors' samples. The CDR3, as DNA: TGCGCCAGCAGCCAATTTACAGACACAGATACGCAGTATTTT. Residues: CASSQFTDTDTQYF.